This T cell receptor (beta chain) was recorded in a study of blood T cell repertoires in COVID-19. Study-wide background: Sites across the United States, Italy and Spain contributed samples from acute and convalescent COVID-19. PBMCs, B-cell-depleted T cells, or T cells provided the cDNA or gDNA that made up the material.

This CDR3 region has 16 residues. The germline gives CDR1 SGHDT, CDR2 YYEEEE. J was trimmed by 2 bases and V by 0 bases; bases with no gene match: 2. How the authors handled the data: Amplifying reference gene primers gave estimates of nucleated cell counts. Assay: immunoSEQ multiplex PCR; the TCRdb copy retains only in-frame clones and omits some. The V and J calls and clone size are taken from that table; D and trimming were inferred from the DNA. The repertoire holds 55,000 to 75,000 clones, with almost 85% as singletons. Recruited during active infection, patients (from Seattle) were subsequently followed longitudinally.

The V gene is TRBV5-6, the J gene TRBJ1-3; 10 bases align to TRBD1. Sequenced input: peripheral blood. This sequence originates from a man in his sixties with COVID-19, enrolled during active disease. CDR3 sequence reads: CASSLGQGATGNTIYF. CDR3 sequence (DNA): TGTGCCAGCAGCTTGGGACAGGGGGCTACTGGAAACACCATATATTTT. The variable domain in full, with the rest retrieved from reference TRBV5-6 and TRBJ1-3, is DAGVTQSPTHLIKTRGQQVTLRCSPKSGHDTVSWYQQALGQGPQFIFQYYEEEERQRGNFPDRFSGHQFPNYSSELNVNALLLGDSALYLCASSLGQGATGNTIYFGEGSWLTVV.